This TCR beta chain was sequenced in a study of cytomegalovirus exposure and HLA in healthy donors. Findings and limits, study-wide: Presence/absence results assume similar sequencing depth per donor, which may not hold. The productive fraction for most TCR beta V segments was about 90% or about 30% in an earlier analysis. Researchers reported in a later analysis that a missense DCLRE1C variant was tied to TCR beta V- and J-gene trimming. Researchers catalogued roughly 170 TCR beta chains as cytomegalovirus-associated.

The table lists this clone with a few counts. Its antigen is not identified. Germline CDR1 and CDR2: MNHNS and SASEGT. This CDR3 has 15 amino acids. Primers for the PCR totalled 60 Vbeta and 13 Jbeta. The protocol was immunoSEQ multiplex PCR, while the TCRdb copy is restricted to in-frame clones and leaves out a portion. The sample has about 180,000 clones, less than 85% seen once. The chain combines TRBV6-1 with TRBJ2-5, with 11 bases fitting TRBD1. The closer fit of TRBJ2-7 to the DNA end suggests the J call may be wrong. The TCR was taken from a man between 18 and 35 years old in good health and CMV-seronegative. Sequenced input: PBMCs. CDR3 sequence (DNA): TGTGCCAGCAGTGAAGTCGGGACAGGGGGCTACGAGCAGTACTTC. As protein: CASSEVGTGGYEQYF.